The 10 T cell receptor beta chains reported below all come from one sample, sequenced in a study of T cell responses to AZD1222 COVID-19 vaccine. Libraries were prepared by immunoSEQ multiplex PCR; TCRdb keeps only in-frame clonotypes and omits some of them. The sample records approximately 77,000 clones, 92% being singletons. The material sequenced was peripheral blood, taken 28 days after the second AZD1222 dose. All receptors come from an adult who received the AZD1222 COVID-19 vaccine.

The V gene is TRBV5-1, the J gene TRBJ2-3; the D gene is possibly TRBD2 (5 bases). Trimming removed 0 bases at V and 0 bases at J, with 11 bases between. The CDR3 extends over 16 amino acids. Germline V gene lookup returns CDR1 SGHRS and CDR2 YFSETQ. This CDR3 is CASSLAAGPSTDTQYF. The CDR3 region has the DNA TGCGCCAGCAGCTTGGCTGCGGGCCCTAGCACAGATACGCAGTATTTT.

This clone was detected only once. The chain is built from TRBV4-1 and TRBJ2-7; TRBD2 is a possible D gene (6 bases). The V end lost 2 bases, the J end lost 6 bases, and 14 bases lay between the germline ends. The CDR3 covers 14 residues. From germline, CDR1 is MGHRA and CDR2 YSYEKL. The CDR3 spells CASSQNRDSGEQYF. The CDR3 DNA follows: TGCGCCAGCAGCCAAAATCGGGACTCGGGCGAGCAGTACTTC.

This clone was observed a single time. The chain joins TRBV7-2 to TRBJ1-5, with D possibly being TRBD1 (5 bases). This CDR3 comprises 12 residues. The V gene lost 11 bases and the J gene lost 6 bases, with 14 bases spanning the gap. CDR1 and CDR2 (germline): SGHTA, FQGNSA. Here the CDR3 DNA reads TGTGCCTCCAACCAAGGGGTTCAGCCCCAGCATTTT. Encoded protein: CASNQGVQPQHF.

This clone has just one count. The V and J genes are TRBV7-2 and TRBJ1-1, with D perhaps TRBD1 (6 bases). This CDR3 is 15 amino acids long. Germline assignment: CDR1 SGHTA and CDR2 FQGNSA. V was pared by 2 bases and J by 4 bases, with 14 bases between. The CDR3 loop is CASSLLWGGPTEAFF. CDR3 coding DNA: TGTGCCAGCAGCTTACTGTGGGGGGGCCCCACTGAAGCTTTCTTT.

In this sample, this clone turned up once. V gene TRBV6-5 combines with J gene TRBJ2-2, with TRBD2 matching over 7 bases. The CDR3 has 16 amino acids. CDR1 and CDR2 from the germline V gene are MNHEY and SVGAGI. Unmatched junction bases numbered 4, after V lost 2 bases and J lost 1 base. In nucleotides, the CDR3 is TGTGCCAGCAGTTACGGGGCGGGGGTGAACACCGGGGAGCTGTTTTTT. Translation: CASSYGAGVNTGELFF.

V is TRBV27 and J is TRBJ1-4; D gene ambiguous. V lost 2 bases and J 8 bases, leaving 15 bases between the germline ends. CDR3 length equals 15 residues. Germline CDR1 reads MNHEY; CDR2 reads SMNVEV (reference sequence). CDR3 region: CASSLTSGRSEKLFF. The CDR3 DNA reads TGTGCCAGCAGTTTAACGTCCGGGCGATCCGAAAAACTGTTTTTT.

The gene calls are TRBV7-8 and TRBJ2-7; TRBD2 matches 11 bases. The CDR3 totals 15 residues. Germline values: CDR1 SGHVS, CDR2 FQNEAQ. Germline trimming cut 3 bases from V and 7 bases from J; bases unmatched to any gene: 8. The CDR3 is CASSFGSGRGREQYF. In DNA, the CDR3 is TGTGCCAGCAGCTTCGGTAGCGGGAGGGGGCGGGAGCAGTACTTC.

This chain joins TRBV5-1 and TRBJ2-2; 7 bases match TRBD1. Trimming removed 4 bases from V and 6 bases from J; junction bases left unmatched: 15. Per the germline V gene, CDR1 is SGHRS and CDR2 is YFSETQ. This CDR3 has 17 residues. The CDR3 here is CASSPPGGNPVAGELFF. In nucleotides, the CDR3 is TGCGCCAGCAGCCCACCAGGGGGAAACCCCGTTGCCGGGGAGCTGTTTTTT. The variable domain in full, completed from reference TRBV5-1 and TRBJ2-2, reads KAGVTQTPRYLIKTRGQQVTLSCSPISGHRSVSWYQQTPGQGLQFLFEYFSETQRNKGNFPGRFSGRQFSNSRSEMNVSTLELGDSALYLCASSPPGGNPVAGELFFGEGSRLTVL.

A few counts support this clone. V and J are TRBV11-2 and TRBJ2-1, with TRBD2 matching over 9 bases. The CDR3 is 17 amino acids. Germline values: CDR1 SGHAT, CDR2 FQNNGV. V gave up 1 base and J gave up 0 bases; unmatched junction bases: 4. CDR3 sequence reads: CASSLGLAGPSYNEQFF. DNA of the CDR3: TGTGCCAGCAGCTTAGGCCTAGCGGGACCCTCCTACAATGAGCAGTTCTTC.

The gene calls are TRBV2 and TRBJ1-2, with unresolved D. Germline V gene sequence: CDR1 SNHLY, CDR2 FYNNEI. V lost 0 bases and J lost 8, with 10 bases in between. The CDR3 loop spans 13 amino acids. The CDR3 bases are TGTGCCAGCAGTGAAGCGAAGTCTCGGGGCTACACCTTC. This codes for CASSEAKSRGYTF.